This passage covers 27 T cell receptor beta chains from one sample sequenced in a study of graft-versus-host responses after intestinal transplantation. Data came from immunoSEQ multiplex PCR; TCRdb stores just in-frame clones and leaves some out. The sample shows over 120,000 clones, about 90% of them seen only once. These receptors' antigens are unknown. The specimen was unstimulated CD4+ T cells sorted from spleen or lymph node cells, collected before intestinal transplant. All receptors derive from a human donor who received an intestinal transplant.

J is TRBJ2-2 and V is TRBV25-1; perhaps D is TRBD1 or TRBD2 (6 bases each). The CDR3 sequence is 14 residues long. The V and J ends lost 2 bases and 5 bases respectively, with 9 bases between them. Germline lookup yields CDR1 MGHDK and CDR2 SYGVNS. CDR3 DNA: TGTGCCAGCAGTGAAACAGGGAGGACCGGGGAGCTGTTTTTT. The encoded protein is CASSETGRTGELFF. Complete variable domain (other parts from reference TRBV25-1 and TRBJ2-2): EADIYQTPRYLVIGTGKKITLECSQTMGHDKMYWYQQDPGMELHLIHYSYGVNSTEKGDLSSESTVSRIRTEHFPLTLESARPSHTSQYLCASSETGRTGELFFGEGSRLTVL.

This sequence joins TRBV19 and TRBJ2-7; no firm D call. V lost 2 bases and J lost 5, with 13 bases in between. Germline lookup yields CDR1 LNHDA and CDR2 SQIVND (reference sequence). CDR3 size: 14 residues. CDR3 in DNA: TGTGCCAGTAGTATATTTGGTCTAAGGAACGAGCAGTACTTC. It yields the protein CASSIFGLRNEQYF.

The chain links TRBV28 to TRBJ1-1; 7 bases fit TRBD1. Trimming removed 4 bases from V and 0 bases from J; junction bases left unmatched: 2. The CDR3 covers 14 residues. Looked up from germline, CDR1 is MDHEN and CDR2 is SYDVKM. As DNA, the CDR3 is TGTGCCAGCAGTTGGGGACAGATGAACACTGAAGCTTTCTTT. Translation gives CASSWGQMNTEAFF.

J is TRBJ2-5 and V is TRBV5-4, with TRBD1 matching over 7 bases. The J call may be wrong; the DNA end is better matched by TRBJ2-7. Germline CDR1 reads SGHNT; CDR2 reads YYREEE (reference sequence). The CDR3 runs to 12 residues. The CDR3: CASTDRVHEQYF. The CDR3 DNA follows: TGTGCCAGCACTGACAGGGTCCACGAGCAGTACTTC.

The rearrangement links TRBV7-3 to TRBJ1-1; possible D gene TRBD1, 5 bases. CDR1 and CDR2 (germline): SGHTA, FQGTGA. CDR3 length: 13 residues. Trimming removed 5 bases from V and 8 bases from J, with 15 bases in between. The DNA for the CDR3 is TGTGCCAGCAGCCCCCGACTAGGGGACGAAGCTTTCTTT. Translating gives CASSPRLGDEAFF.

This clone has just one count. The chain recombines TRBV28 with TRBJ2-7; D is perhaps TRBD2 (6 bases). Trimming cost V 1 base and J 1 base, with 17 bases left between them. Germline assignment: CDR1 MDHEN and CDR2 SYDVKM. The CDR3 consists of 17 residues. The CDR3 protein is CASSLFIGEVASYEQYF. In DNA form, the CDR3 reads TGTGCCAGCAGTTTATTTATCGGGGAGGTTGCATCCTACGAGCAGTACTTC.

This sequence joins TRBV5-1 and TRBJ2-3, with D possibly matching TRBD2 (7 bases). Trimming cost V 2 bases and J 4 bases, with 14 bases left between them. The CDR3 runs to 15 residues. Germline CDR1 and CDR2: SGHRS and YFSETQ. The CDR3 region is CASSFNTGRADTQYF. Here the CDR3 DNA reads TGCGCCAGCAGCTTCAATACAGGGAGGGCAGATACGCAGTATTTT. The variable domain in full, completed from reference TRBV5-1 and TRBJ2-3, reads KAGVTQTPRYLIKTRGQQVTLSCSPISGHRSVSWYQQTPGQGLQFLFEYFSETQRNKGNFPGRFSGRQFSNSRSEMNVSTLELGDSALYLCASSFNTGRADTQYFGPGTRLTVL.

This clone was picked up one time. CDR3 bases: TGTGCCAGCATCTACTCAAGGCGGAAGAACACTGAAGCTTTCTTT. It is translated as CASIYSRRKNTEAFF. The chain recombines TRBV5-8 with TRBJ1-1; unclear D gene. CDR3 size: 15 residues. Per germline, CDR1 SGHTS and CDR2 YDEGEE. The V end lost 6 bases, the J end lost 1 base, and 16 bases lay between the germline ends.

The chain carries TRBV5-1 and TRBJ2-1; 12 bases agree with TRBD2. This CDR3 has 16 residues. Germline trimming cut 5 bases from V and 8 bases from J; bases unmatched to any gene: 11. Germline CDR1 is SGHRS and CDR2 is YFSETQ. DNA of the CDR3: TGCGCCAGCAGTATTACCCTAGCGGGAGGGCGGGATGAGCAGTTCTTC. Its protein product is CASSITLAGGRDEQFF.

V usage is TRBV7-2 and J usage is TRBJ2-7; D remains unclear. Germline-derived CDR1 and CDR2 are SGHTA and FQGNSA. The CDR3 contains 15 residues. The V and J ends lost 2 bases and 2 bases respectively, with 13 bases between them. The CDR3 nucleotides read TGTGCCAGCAGCTTAAGTTGGGGTTCCCCCTACGAGCAGTACTTC. It encodes CASSLSWGSPYEQYF.

Concerning this clone: The junction does not match germline at one end; this may be a read error. CDR3 sequence: CAISESPGRGSYGQYF. DNA for the CDR3: TGTGCCATCAGTGAGTCGCCGGGCAGGGGCTCCTACGGGCAGTACTTC. The gene calls are TRBV10-3 and TRBJ2-7, with D possibly TRBD1 on 6 matching bases. The CDR3 spans 16 residues. From germline, CDR1 is ENHRY and CDR2 SYGVKD.

J is TRBJ2-3 and V is TRBV5-1; 13 bases fit TRBD2. The CDR3 has 16 amino acids. Trimming at V came to 0 bases and at J to 4 bases, leaving 2 bases not matched to a gene. The germline gives CDR1 SGHRS, CDR2 YFSETQ. This chain's CDR3 is CASSLGLAGGPDTQYF. CDR3 bases: TGCGCCAGCAGCTTGGGACTAGCGGGAGGTCCAGATACGCAGTATTTT.

For the CDR3, the DNA is TGTGCCAGCAGCTTGGGGGGCAGCTCCTACGAGCAGTACTTC. It yields the protein CASSLGGSSYEQYF. V usage is TRBV5-4 and J usage is TRBJ2-7, with a possible D match to TRBD1 (5 bases). The V gene lost 0 bases and the J gene lost 0 bases, with 7 bases spanning the gap. Germline CDR1 reads SGHNT; CDR2 reads YYREEE (reference sequence). The CDR3 loop spans 14 amino acids.

This chain links TRBV21-1 with TRBJ2-1; the table's TRBD2 call for D was not verified on the DNA. TRBV21-1 is termed a pseudogene. This CDR3 has 17 residues. The CDR3 is CASSPGLADSSYNEQFF. CDR3 in DNA: TGTGCCAGCAGTCCAGGACTAGCGGACTCTTCCTACAATGAGCAGTTCTTC.

This chain joins TRBV6-1 and TRBJ2-7, with a possible D match to TRBD1 (6 bases). The CDR3 contains 15 residues. Trimming stripped 5 bases from V and 4 bases from J, with 18 bases between. The V gene's germline CDR1 is MNHNS and CDR2 SASEGT. The DNA of the CDR3 is TGTGCCAGCAGTCCTACAGGGCGACAAAGTTACGAGCAGTACTTC. Translated, it gives CASSPTGRQSYEQYF.

The chain is built from TRBV5-1 and TRBJ2-5; possibly TRBD2 for D (7 bases). This CDR3 is built from 15 residues. Germline V gene sequence: CDR1 SGHRS, CDR2 YFSETQ. V lost 2 bases and J 2 bases, leaving 13 bases between the germline ends. CDR3 sequence: CASSLGGGPQETQYF. CDR3 nucleotides: TGCGCCAGCAGCTTAGGCGGGGGCCCACAAGAGACCCAGTACTTC.

The chain couples TRBV11-2 to TRBJ2-3; D is uncertain. V was cut by 0 bases and J by 3 bases, with 4 bases left in between. In germline, CDR1 is SGHAT, CDR2 FQNNGV. The CDR3 covers 13 residues. The CDR3 reads CASSLERTDTQYF. The CDR3 DNA follows: TGTGCCAGCAGCTTAGAGAGGACAGATACGCAGTATTTT.

V gene TRBV7-9 combines with J gene TRBJ1-2, with TRBD1 as a possible D gene (6 bases). The CDR3 runs 17 residues. Trimming cost V 5 bases and J 3 bases, with 22 bases left between them. Germline V gene data show CDR1 as SEHNR and CDR2 as FQNEAQ (reference sequence). This CDR3 reads CASSPASSAGEYYGYTF. The CDR3, as DNA: TGTGCCAGCAGCCCCGCGAGCTCGGCAGGGGAATACTATGGCTACACCTTC.

This chain links TRBV25-1 with TRBJ1-5, with a weak D call TRBD1 (5 bases). The CDR3 length is 13 residues. V lost 3 bases and J 7 bases, leaving 10 bases between the germline ends. Germline values: CDR1 MGHDK, CDR2 SYGVNS. In DNA form, the CDR3 reads TGTGCCAGCAGTGATCTTAAGGGGCAGCCCCAGCATTTT. It specifies CASSDLKGQPQHF.

The chain employs TRBV7-8 and TRBJ2-2; D unresolved. The germline CDR1 and CDR2 sequences are SGHVS and FQNEAQ. This CDR3 has 13 amino acids. V was pared by 5 bases and J by 5 bases, with 9 bases between. CDR3 nucleotide sequence: TGTGCCAGCAGCCTCTTGGTAACCGGGGAGCTGTTTTTT. Encoded protein: CASSLLVTGELFF.

The rearrangement joins TRBV9 to TRBJ1-5, with TRBD1 matching 9 bases. From germline, CDR1 is SGDLS and CDR2 YYNGEE. There are 14 residues in the CDR3. The ends lost 3 bases at V and 6 bases at J; junction bases unmatched: 4. The DNA of the CDR3 is TGTGCCAGCAGCGCAACAGGGGGCGGTCAGCCCCAGCATTTT. It specifies CASSATGGGQPQHF.

The chain combines TRBV7-2 with TRBJ2-2; D might be TRBD1 (6 bases). V was cut by 5 bases and J by 0 bases, with 7 bases left in between. This CDR3 spans 14 amino acids. In germline, CDR1 is SGHTA, CDR2 FQGNSA. This chain's CDR3 is CASSRDTNTGELFF. The CDR3 region has the DNA TGTGCCAGCAGCCGGGACACGAACACCGGGGAGCTGTTTTTT.

V usage is TRBV11-2 and J usage is TRBJ2-1, with 8 bases matching TRBD2. V lost 4 bases, J lost 4 bases, and 9 bases stayed unmatched. The V gene's germline CDR1 is SGHAT and CDR2 FQNNGV. The CDR3 has 16 amino acids. In DNA, the CDR3 is TGTGCCAGCAGCTCTTTAAGCGGGAGTTCTTACAATGAGCAGTTCTTC. This encodes CASSSLSGSSYNEQFF.

The chain joins TRBV6-1 to TRBJ1-1; D gene unclear. The CDR3 length is 11 residues. Per germline, CDR1 MNHNS and CDR2 SASEGT. V was cut by 6 bases and J by 5 bases, with 7 bases left in between. The CDR3 reads CASRWMTEAFF. CDR3 nucleotide sequence: TGTGCCAGCAGGTGGATGACTGAAGCTTTCTTT.

The chain uses TRBV2 and TRBJ2-1; TRBD2 aligns across 8 bases. Germline trimming cut 2 bases from V and 2 bases from J; bases unmatched to any gene: 5. Germline CDR1 reads SNHLY; CDR2 reads FYNNEI. This CDR3 is 16 amino acids long. CDR3 DNA: TGTGCCAGCAGTGAACCGGGACTAGAGGCCTACAATGAGCAGTTCTTC. Translating gives CASSEPGLEAYNEQFF.

The chain links TRBV30 to TRBJ1-6; D is ambiguous. This CDR3 has 14 residues. V was trimmed by 2 bases and J by 4 bases, leaving 9 bases between them. CDR1 is GTSNPN, CDR2 SVGIG, per germline (reference sequence). The CDR3 loop reads CAWSRKAYNSPLHF. As DNA, the CDR3 is TGTGCCTGGAGTCGGAAGGCGTATAATTCACCCCTCCACTTT.

This rearrangement joins TRBV15 to TRBJ1-5; TRBD1 matches at 9 bases. The length of the CDR3 is 15 residues. V was clipped by 3 bases and J by 1 base; unmatched bases: 1. CDR1 is LNHNV and CDR2 is YYDKDF in the germline V gene (reference sequence). The DNA for the CDR3 is TGTGCCACCAGCAGGACAGGGGGGAGCAATCAGCCCCAGCATTTT. This encodes CATSRTGGSNQPQHF.